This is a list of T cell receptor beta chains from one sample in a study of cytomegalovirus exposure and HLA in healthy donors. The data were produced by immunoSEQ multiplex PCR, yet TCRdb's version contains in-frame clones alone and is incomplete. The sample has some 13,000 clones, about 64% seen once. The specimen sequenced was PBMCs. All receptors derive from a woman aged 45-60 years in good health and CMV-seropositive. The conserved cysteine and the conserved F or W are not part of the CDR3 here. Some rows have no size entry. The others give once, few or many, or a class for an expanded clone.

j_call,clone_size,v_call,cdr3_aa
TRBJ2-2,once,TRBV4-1,ASSQESSSTGELF
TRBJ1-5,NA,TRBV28,ASSWTGKPQH
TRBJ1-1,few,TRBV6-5,ASSYSRAGGEAF
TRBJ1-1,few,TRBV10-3,AINPGSNTEAF
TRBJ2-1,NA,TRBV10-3,AISESMGRLAEPNEQF
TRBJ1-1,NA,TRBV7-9,ASRVDGGTEAF
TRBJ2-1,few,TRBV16,ASSRGLGEQF
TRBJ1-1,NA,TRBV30,AWTGGNTEAF
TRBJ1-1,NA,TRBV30,AWIATEAF
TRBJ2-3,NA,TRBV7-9,ASSLSTDTQY
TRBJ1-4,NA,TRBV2,ASSVARGEKLF
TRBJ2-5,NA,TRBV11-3,ASSPEGQGETQY
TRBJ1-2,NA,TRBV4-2,ASSHRQGAGYGYT
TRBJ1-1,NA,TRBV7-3,ASSSSGWTEAF
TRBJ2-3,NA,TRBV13,ASMGGSKDTQY
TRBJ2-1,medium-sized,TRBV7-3,ASSLSGAGYEQF
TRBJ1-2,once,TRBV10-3,AIMGTGDYGYT
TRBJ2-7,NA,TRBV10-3,AIGRLAGGRYEQY
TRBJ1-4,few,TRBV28,ASSLSTGWIEKLF
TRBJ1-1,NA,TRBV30,AWSGGIYTEAF
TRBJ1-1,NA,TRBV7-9,ASSLAGDTEAF
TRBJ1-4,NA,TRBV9,ASSPSGQGGEKLF
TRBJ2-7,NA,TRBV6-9,ASSLTRDTEQY
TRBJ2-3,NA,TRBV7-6,ASSGSVADTQY
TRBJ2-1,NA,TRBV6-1,ASRGLAGLYNEQF
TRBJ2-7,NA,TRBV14,ASSSGVNPYEQY
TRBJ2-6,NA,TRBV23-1,ASSQSGRTGANVLT
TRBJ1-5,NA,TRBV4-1,ASSPRSGSNQPQH
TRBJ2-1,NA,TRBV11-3,ASSRTGSHEQF
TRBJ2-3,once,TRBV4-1,ASSQGRGGSTDTQY
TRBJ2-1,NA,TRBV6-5,ASSLAGIYNEQF
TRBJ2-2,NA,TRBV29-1,SVRGQAGGYGKVF
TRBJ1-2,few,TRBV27,ASRDRENGYT
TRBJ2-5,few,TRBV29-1,SVDPGTQY
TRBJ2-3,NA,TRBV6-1,ASSEASGSPDTQY
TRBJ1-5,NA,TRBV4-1,ASSQVGGSNQPQH
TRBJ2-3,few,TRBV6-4,ASSEGAPDTQY
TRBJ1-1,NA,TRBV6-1,ASITGTANTEAF
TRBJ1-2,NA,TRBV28,ASTVVRFGGYT
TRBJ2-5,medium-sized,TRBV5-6,ASSLGPLNQETQY
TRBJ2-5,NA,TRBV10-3,AISEAARIETQY